One and the same sample provided the 9 T cell receptor beta chains below, sequenced in a study of early T cells in non-severe SARS-CoV-2 infection. TCRdb analysed the 5' RACE reads with MiXCR anew, one entry per CDR3 protein. The sample comprises around 40,000 distinct CDR3 sequences, roughly 6.3% of which are singletons, and 5.5% to 6% rests with the top ten. Sequenced: whole blood. All receptors derive from an adult who was a healthcare worker with PCR-confirmed SARS-CoV-2 infection or an uninfected control (not recorded which).

This clonotype turned up a few times. The rearrangement uses TRBV7-2 and TRBJ2-2; no clear D. Germline V lookup: CDR1 SGHTA, CDR2 FQGNSA. CDR3 size: 14 residues. V lost 3 bases to trimming and J lost 1 base, with 6 bases between them. The chain's CDR3 is CASSFKWNTGELFF. The CDR3 bases are TGTGCCAGCAGCTTCAAATGGAACACCGGGGAGCTGTTTTTT.

This clonotype was seen only a few times. The chain employs TRBV10-1 and TRBJ2-1; D is unclear. V lost 3 bases to trimming and J lost 0 bases, with 6 bases between them. This CDR3 comprises 14 residues. Germline CDR1 reads WNHNN; CDR2 reads SYGVQD (reference sequence). The CDR3, as DNA: TGCGCCAGCAGTGACTACCTCTCCTACAATGAGCAGTTCTTC. This gives the protein CASSDYLSYNEQFF.

The J gene is TRBJ2-3, the V gene TRBV7-2; no clear D. Trimming shortened V by 1 base and J by 9 bases, and 5 bases separated the two germline ends. Germline V gives CDR1 SGHTA, CDR2 FQGNSA. The length of the CDR3 is 11 residues. The CDR3 DNA follows: TGTGCCAGCAGCTTAGGCGTCACGCAGTATTTT. It yields the protein CASSLGVTQYF.

Ten or more counts support this clonotype. The chain combines TRBV20-1 with TRBJ2-1, with 12 bases fitting TRBD2. The CDR3 extends over 15 amino acids. CDR1 is DFQATT and CDR2 is SNEGSKA in the germline V gene (reference sequence). The V segment lost 5 bases and the J segment 1 base; nucleotides outside the gene matches: 3. For the CDR3, the DNA is TGCAGTGCTCTAGGACTAGCGGGGTCCTACAATGAGCAGTTCTTC. Protein sequence: CSALGLAGSYNEQFF.

The V call is TRBV6-5, the J call TRBJ2-7; 8 nucleotides align to TRBD2. Losses at the gene ends were 0 bases for V and 3 bases for J; bases not matched to a gene: 4. Germline V gene data show CDR1 as MNHEY and CDR2 as SVGAGI. The CDR3 length is 15 residues. In DNA form, the CDR3 reads TGTGCCAGCAGTTACTCGGCGGGAGGTAGCTACGAGCAGTACTTC. The encoded protein is CASSYSAGGSYEQYF.

V is TRBV11-2 and J is TRBJ2-3, with D unclear. CDR3 length: 13 residues. The germline V gene encodes CDR1 SGHAT and CDR2 FQNNGV. V shed 6 bases and J shed 8 bases, with 15 bases lying between them. Written as DNA, the CDR3 is TGTGCCAGCAGAGGCGTAGGCCTGGGTACGCAGTATTTT. This codes for CASRGVGLGTQYF.

The chain joins TRBV18 to TRBJ2-3; weak D call: TRBD2 (5 bases). Germline V gene lookup returns CDR1 KGHSH and CDR2 LQKENI. V lost 8 bases and J lost 3, with 18 bases in between. The CDR3 contains 15 residues. This CDR3 reads CASAKPSAGTDTQYF. CDR3 nucleotide sequence: TGTGCCAGCGCTAAACCAAGTGCGGGTACAGATACGCAGTATTTT.

There are a few counts of this clonotype. The gene calls are TRBV28 and TRBJ2-4; weak D call: TRBD2 (6 bases). Between the trimmed V and J ends, which lost 7 bases and 0 bases, there was a span of 10 bases. The V gene's germline CDR1 is MDHEN and CDR2 SYDVKM. The CDR3 consists of 14 residues. Here the CDR3 reads CASTTGLAKNIQYF. The CDR3 DNA is TGTGCCAGCACCACGGGACTAGCCAAAAACATTCAGTACTTC.

This clonotype was picked up many times. V usage is TRBV12-3 or TRBV12-4 and J usage is TRBJ2-1; 8 bases agree with TRBD2. The CDR3 is made up of 16 amino acids. V was clipped by 5 bases and J by 1 base; unmatched bases: 7. CDR3 sequence reads: CASSTQRELSYNEQFF. The CDR3 DNA follows: TGTGCCAGCAGTACTCAGCGGGAGTTGTCCTACAATGAGCAGTTCTTC.